Described below is a single T cell receptor (beta chain) sequence and its context. As yet, its antigen is unknown. The record originates from a study of T-cell memory formation after mild COVID-19. The study's findings and limits: CD4/CD8 balance characterized clones contracting day 15 to 85, and CD4+ skew characterized later expanders.

One entry per CDR3 protein results from TCRdb running MiXCR on the 5' RACE reads. The table has 350,000 to 500,000 distinct CDR3 sequences, about a sixth seen once. V lost 1 base and J lost 9, with 15 bases in between. The CDR3 contains 14 residues. The V gene's germline CDR1 is LNHDA and CDR2 SQIVND (reference sequence). The chain links TRBV19 to TRBJ2-5; TRBD1 is a possible D gene (6 bases). The receptor was derived from a man in his late teens or twenties who had mild COVID-19 (a few samples of this study predate the infection). Cell type and time point are not known. What was sequenced was PBMCs or a T cell subset sorted from them (not recorded which). Written as DNA, the CDR3 is TGTGCCAGTAGTATAGGAGGACAGCCTTCGCCCCAGTACTTC. Its protein is CASSIGGQPSPQYF.